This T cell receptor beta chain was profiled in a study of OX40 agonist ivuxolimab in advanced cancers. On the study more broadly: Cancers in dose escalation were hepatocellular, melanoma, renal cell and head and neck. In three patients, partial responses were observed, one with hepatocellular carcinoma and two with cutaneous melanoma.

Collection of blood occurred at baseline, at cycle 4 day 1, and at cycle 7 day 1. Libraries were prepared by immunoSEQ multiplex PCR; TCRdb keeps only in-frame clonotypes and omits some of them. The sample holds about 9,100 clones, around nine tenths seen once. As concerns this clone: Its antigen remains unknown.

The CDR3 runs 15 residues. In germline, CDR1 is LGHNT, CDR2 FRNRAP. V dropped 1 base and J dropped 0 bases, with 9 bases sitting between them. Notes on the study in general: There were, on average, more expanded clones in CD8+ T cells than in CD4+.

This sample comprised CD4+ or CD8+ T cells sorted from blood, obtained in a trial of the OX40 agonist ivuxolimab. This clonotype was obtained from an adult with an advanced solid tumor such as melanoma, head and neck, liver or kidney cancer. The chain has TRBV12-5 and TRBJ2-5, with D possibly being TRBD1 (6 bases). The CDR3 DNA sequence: TGTGCTAGTGGTTTGGACAGGGACCACCAAGAGACCCAGTACTTC. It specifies CASGLDRDHQETQYF. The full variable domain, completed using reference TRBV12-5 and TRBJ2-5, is DARVTQTPRHKVTEMGQEVTMRCQPILGHNTVFWYRQTMMQGLELLAYFRNRAPLDDSGMPKDRFSAEMPDATLATLKIQPSEPRDSAVYFCASGLDRDHQETQYFGPGTRLLVL.